The 21 T cell receptor beta chains below all came from one sample that was sequenced in a study of regulatory T cells in long-lasting Graves disease. The time point denotes: persistent/refractory GD, antithyroid drugs over 5 years with positive TRAb. Following extraction of RNA from PBMCs, that RNA was used to make the TCR library. Arm-PCR of CDR3 regions and iRepertoire HTBI primers were used to build TCR beta libraries. TCRdb redid the calling of the multiplex PCR reads with MiXCR, one entry per CDR3 protein. Of 400,000 to 500,000 distinct CDR3 sequences in the sample, around 23% are singletons; the top ten hold around an eighth. Sequencing was performed on peripheral blood mononuclear cells (PBMCs), taken when the disease was refractory, from a patient treated with antithyroid drugs. The receptors stem from a female donor with Graves disease.

This clonotype was picked up many times. The J gene is TRBJ2-2, the V gene TRBV27; D is ambiguous. Trimming pared 4 bases from V and 5 bases from J, leaving 11 bases between. The V gene's germline CDR1 is MNHEY and CDR2 SMNVEV (reference sequence). The CDR3 is 14 residues long. The CDR3 sequence: CASSSTLFTGELFF. The CDR3 region has the DNA TGTGCCAGCAGTTCGACCCTCTTTACCGGGGAGCTGTTTTTT.

The chain joins TRBV5-1 to TRBJ1-4; D unresolved. The ends were cut back, 3 bases at V and 6 bases at J, with 15 bases in the middle. This CDR3 has 15 amino acids. The germline gives CDR1 SGHRS, CDR2 YFSETQ. CDR3 in DNA: TGCGCCAGCAGCTCCGACCCCGTGGGAGATGAAAAACTGTTTTTT. The encoded protein is CASSSDPVGDEKLFF.

This clonotype was recorded at least ten times. The CDR3 DNA reads as TGTGCCAGCAGTTTACAGGGGGATGATTCACCCCTCCACTTT. It specifies CASSLQGDDSPLHF. The genes are TRBV28 and TRBJ1-6; 7 bases match TRBD1. This CDR3 has 14 residues. CDR1 MDHEN and CDR2 SYDVKM come from the germline V gene. V shed 2 bases, J shed 8 bases, and the junction held 3 bases outside the gene matches.

A word on this clonotype: Since a far larger clone is one base different, this is likely a read error. This rearrangement joins TRBV11-2 to TRBJ1-6, with TRBD1 matching 8 bases. The CDR3 has 17 amino acids. Per the germline V gene, CDR1 is SGHAT and CDR2 is FQNNGV. The ends lost 1 base at V and 12 bases at J; junction bases unmatched: 14. For the CDR3, the DNA is TGTGCCAGCAGCTTAGGCCTGGGACAGGCGCTGGATTTACCCCTCCACTTT. Translating gives CASSLGLGQALDLPLHF. Full variable domain (outside the CDR3, taken from reference TRBV11-2 and TRBJ1-6): EAGVAQSPRYKIIEKRQSVAFWCNPISGHATLYWYQQILGQGPKLLIQFQNNGVVDDSQLPKDRFSAERLKGVDSTLKIQPAKLEDSAVYLCASSLGLGQALDLPLHFGNGTRLTVT.

The chain joins TRBV7-2 to TRBJ1-1; tentative D call: TRBD1 (6 bases). The ends were cut back, 5 bases at V and 6 bases at J, with 16 bases in the middle. CDR1 and CDR2 (germline): SGHTA, FQGNSA. This CDR3 has 14 residues. CDR3 sequence (DNA): TGTGCCAGCAGCCACCGGGGGGCCTCCCCTGAAGCTTTCTTT. It yields the protein CASSHRGASPEAFF.

This chain uses TRBV14 with TRBJ2-7, with 15 bases aligning to TRBD2. This CDR3 spans 16 amino acids. Germline CDR1 is SGHDN and CDR2 is FVKESK. The ends lost 4 bases at V and 7 bases at J; junction bases unmatched: 8. CDR3 protein: CASSPGLAGGRGEQYF. The CDR3 coding sequence is TGTGCCAGCAGCCCCGGACTAGCGGGAGGGCGAGGGGAGCAGTACTTC.

In its sample, this clonotype was seen many times. CDR3 in amino acids: CASRSRAHYGYTF. In DNA form, the CDR3 reads TGTGCCAGCAGGTCACGGGCGCACTATGGCTACACCTTC. This chain connects TRBV12-3 or TRBV12-4 to TRBJ1-2; no clear D gene. V was clipped by 6 bases and J by 3 bases, with 11 bases between them. The CDR3 spans 13 residues.

The sample holds many counts of this clonotype. The rearrangement uses TRBV2 and TRBJ2-2; D may be TRBD1 (5 bases). The germline V gene encodes CDR1 SNHLY and CDR2 FYNNEI. Trimming stripped 0 bases from V and 0 bases from J, with 11 bases between. This CDR3 is 17 amino acids long. The CDR3 spells CASSEATDTPNTGELFF. In nucleotides, the CDR3 is TGTGCCAGCAGTGAAGCGACGGACACCCCGAACACCGGGGAGCTGTTTTTT.

This clonotype was seen more than once but under ten times. This chain joins TRBV6-5 and TRBJ2-7; 11 positions match TRBD2. This CDR3 is built from 16 residues. Trimming at V came to 2 bases and at J to 3 bases, leaving 6 bases not matched to a gene. The germline CDR1 and CDR2 sequences are MNHEY and SVGAGI. Written as DNA, the CDR3 is TGTGCCAGCAGTTACAGACTAGCGGGGACCTACTACGAGCAGTACTTC. This encodes CASSYRLAGTYYEQYF.

Only a few counts were recorded for this clonotype. The rearrangement joins TRBV7-9 to TRBJ2-6; 7 bases map to TRBD2. CDR1 is SEHNR, CDR2 FQNEAQ, per germline (reference sequence). The CDR3 length is 18 residues. Trimming took 4 bases from V and 1 from J; bases not matched to a gene: 10. The CDR3 sequence is CASSSLTGGWSGANVLTF. CDR3 sequence (DNA): TGTGCCAGCAGCTCCCTTACGGGAGGCTGGTCTGGGGCCAACGTCCTGACTTTC. The full variable domain, completed using reference TRBV7-9 and TRBJ2-6, is DTGVSQNPRHKITKRGQNVTFRCDPISEHNRLYWYRQTLGQGPEFLTYFQNEAQLEKSRLLSDRFSAERPKGSFSTLEIQRTEQGDSAMYLCASSSLTGGWSGANVLTFGAGSRLTVL.

The chain carries TRBV30 and TRBJ1-3; D is unresolved. Germline loops: CDR1 GTSNPN, CDR2 SVGIG (reference sequence). V shed 4 bases and J shed 3 bases, with 4 bases lying between them. This CDR3 spans 11 amino acids. CDR3 DNA: TGTGCCTGGACAGTTGGAAACACCATATATTTT. Translated: CAWTVGNTIYF.

This clonotype showed up just a few times. V and J are TRBV7-6 and TRBJ2-7, with TRBD2 as a possible D gene (5 bases). Per the germline V gene, CDR1 is SGHVS and CDR2 is FNYEAQ. This CDR3 contains 14 residues. V dropped 0 bases and J dropped 2 bases, with 8 bases sitting between them. The CDR3 spells CASSLAVAPYEQYF. The CDR3 DNA reads TGTGCCAGCAGCTTAGCGGTAGCGCCCTACGAGCAGTACTTC.

This clonotype was observed at least ten times. The chain joins TRBV2 to TRBJ2-7; no clear D. V was clipped by 3 bases and J by 0 bases, with 6 bases between them. Germline CDR1 and CDR2: SNHLY and FYNNEI. The CDR3 totals 13 residues. In DNA, the CDR3 is TGTGCCAGCAGTGATTACACCTCCTACGAGCAGTACTTC. Its protein product is CASSDYTSYEQYF.

A note on this clonotype: A much larger clone sits a single nucleotide away, making a read error possible. The chain employs TRBV6-2 or TRBV6-3 and TRBJ1-2; maybe TRBD1 (6 bases). This CDR3 is built from 15 residues. Germline V CDR1 and CDR2: MNHEY, SVGEGT. Trimming stripped 4 bases from V and 6 bases from J, with 18 bases between. CDR3 sequence (DNA): TGTGCCAGCAGTTCCACAGGGAGGAAGCCTCATGGCTACACCTTC. Amino acids: CASSSTGRKPHGYTF.

The gene calls are TRBV15 and TRBJ2-1; D gene uncertain. V shed 0 bases and J shed 6 bases, with 15 bases lying between them. Per germline, CDR1 LNHNV and CDR2 YYDKDF (reference sequence). This CDR3 is built from 16 residues. The CDR3 spells CATSRDSSSPFNEQFF. The CDR3 nucleotides read TGTGCCACCAGCAGAGATTCTAGTAGTCCCTTCAATGAGCAGTTCTTC.

This clonotype was observed at least ten times. The chain combines TRBV28 with TRBJ2-7, with 7 bases that match TRBD1. V lost 4 bases and J lost 4; bases outside the gene matches: 10. The CDR3 sequence is 15 residues long. In germline, CDR1 is MDHEN, CDR2 SYDVKM. CDR3: CASSYRARQGYEQYF. The CDR3 DNA follows: TGTGCCAGCAGTTACCGCGCCCGACAGGGTTACGAGCAGTACTTC.

The chain links TRBV27 to TRBJ1-1; 7 nucleotides match TRBD1. Germline V gives CDR1 MNHEY, CDR2 SMNVEV (reference sequence). The CDR3 has 12 residues. V was pared by 5 bases and J by 9 bases, with 6 bases of the junction left unmatched. CDR3 region: CASSTGTAQAFF. CDR3 coding DNA: TGTGCCAGCAGTACAGGGACAGCGCAAGCTTTCTTT.

This clonotype came up many times. This chain links TRBV28 with TRBJ2-7; weak D call: TRBD2 (6 bases). Germline CDR1 reads MDHEN; CDR2 reads SYDVKM. The CDR3 has 12 residues. Trimming removed 10 bases at V and 0 bases at J, with 10 bases between. CDR3 in DNA: TGTGCCACCCGGGAGACCTCCTACGAGCAGTACTTC. Its translation: CATRETSYEQYF.

This clonotype came up a few times. The chain uses TRBV20-1 and TRBJ2-3; D might be TRBD1 (6 bases). The ends were cut back, 6 bases at V and 5 bases at J, with 18 bases in the middle. This CDR3 has 14 residues. Germline assignment: CDR1 DFQATT and CDR2 SNEGSKA (reference sequence). The CDR3 DNA reads as TGCAGTGCCACTCCGGGACACGTCAAAGATACGCAGTATTTT. Protein product: CSATPGHVKDTQYF.

On this clonotype itself: One base away lies a much larger clone, so this may be a sequencing read error. The conserved closing phenylalanine or tryptophan is absent in this CDR3, likely reflecting a read error. CDR3 nucleotides: TGCGCCAGCAGGCAGGGAGATTCCACTGAAGCTTTCCTT. Amino acids: CASRQGDSTEAFL. This rearrangement joins TRBV5-1 to TRBJ1-1, with D tentatively TRBD1 (5 bases). V gave up 5 bases and J gave up 4 bases, with 12 bases separating them. This CDR3 has 13 amino acids. CDR1 is SGHRS and CDR2 is YFSETQ in the germline V gene.

This clonotype came up many times. The chain has TRBV11-2 and TRBJ2-6; D gene unclear. Trimming cost V 0 bases and J 0 bases, with 15 bases left between them. This CDR3 has 19 amino acids. Germline values: CDR1 SGHAT, CDR2 FQNNGV. In DNA form, the CDR3 reads TGTGCCAGCAGCTTAGATTCCGGATCCTACGGCTCTGGGGCCAACGTCCTGACTTTC. Translated: CASSLDSGSYGSGANVLTF. Looking up the rest from reference TRBV11-2 and TRBJ2-6 gives the full variable domain: EAGVAQSPRYKIIEKRQSVAFWCNPISGHATLYWYQQILGQGPKLLIQFQNNGVVDDSQLPKDRFSAERLKGVDSTLKIQPAKLEDSAVYLCASSLDSGSYGSGANVLTFGAGSRLTVL.